Detailed here is one T cell receptor (beta chain). Its antigen remains unidentified. This sample was taken from a study of blood T cells in healthy people across ages. The study's findings and limits: It was the long-lived donors that had more naive CD4+ cells and higher diversity than aged donors. TCR beta diversity per million T cells fell roughly linearly with age.

Next came a second PCR, run for roughly 6 to 11 cycles, which used a sample-barcoded 5' primer along with a J-beta primer mix. TCRdb used MiXCR to reprocess the 5' RACE reads, holding one entry per CDR3 protein. The sample carries some 1.6 million distinct CDR3 sequences, roughly 30% recorded once. The CDR3 extends over 15 amino acids. Germline V lookup: CDR1 DFQATT, CDR2 SNEGSKA (reference sequence). Trimming took off 4 bases at V and 0 bases at J, with 14 bases between the two ends. Specimen: blood. V and J are TRBV20-1 and TRBJ2-3; a weak D match, TRBD2 (6 bases). This TCR was sampled from a woman in her 30s in good health. CDR3 loop: CSATGGAGSTDTQYF. CDR3 DNA: TGCAGTGCTACTGGCGGAGCGGGTAGCACAGATACGCAGTATTTT.